Presented here are 17 T cell receptor beta chains from one specimen sequenced in a study of T-cell reconstitution after alpha-beta-depleted transplantation in children (dated by TCRdb to 2016 to 2017). The sample's treatment or condition label is to be understood as: allogeneic hematopoietic cell transplantation with graft depleted of TCRalphabeta T cells and CD19 B cells. Libraries came from PCR. Sequencing used an Illumina HiSeq 2500. Molecular barcoding was employed in the preparation of TCR libraries, with unique molecular identifiers being used to normalize TCRbeta repertoire quantification. In TCRdb, the public reads were trimmed at Q25 with fastp and aligned with MiXCR, with productive beta chains retained. Each CDR3 protein appears once, grouped with its most common genes and DNA. The sample profile shows roughly 300,000 distinct CDR3 sequences; roughly 12% of them were found once. The top ten hold about 20% of the sample.

The sample in question was peripheral blood, obtained 180 days after TCRalphabeta/CD19-depleted stem cell transplant. All receptors derive from a male patient aged 2-15 years who had a stem cell transplant for chronic granulomatous disease, so the T cells may come from the graft donor.

A remark on this clonotype: This may be a read error: a much more frequent sequence differs by one nucleotide. The rearrangement links TRBV28 to TRBJ2-7; perhaps TRBD1 as D (6 bases). Per the germline V gene, CDR1 is MDHEN and CDR2 is SYDVKM. The CDR3 has 16 residues. The CDR3 DNA follows: TGTGCCAGCAGTCAAGTCCTGGGGGCGTTCGCCTACGGGCAGTACTTC. It translates to CASSQVLGAFAYGQYF.

At least ten counts were recorded for this clonotype. The DNA for the CDR3 is TGCAGCGTAAAAAGGGACAGGGGGAACACCGGGGAGCTGTTTTTT. This encodes CSVKRDRGNTGELFF. The V call is TRBV29-1, the J call TRBJ2-2; 10 nucleotides match TRBD1. Trimming took 6 bases from V and 1 from J; bases not matched to a gene: 5. Germline assignment: CDR1 SQVTM and CDR2 ANQGSEA. The length of the CDR3 is 15 residues.

This clonotype occurred many times. The gene calls are TRBV30 and TRBJ2-7; tentatively, D is TRBD2 (6 bases). This CDR3 has 12 amino acids. Trimming removed 5 bases at V and 6 bases at J, with 14 bases between. CDR1 is GTSNPN, CDR2 SVGIG, per germline (reference sequence). The CDR3 DNA is TGTGCCTGGGGGCGGGACTTATCCGAGCAGTACTTC. It encodes CAWGRDLSEQYF.

Many counts were recorded for this clonotype. This rearrangement joins TRBV12-3 or TRBV12-4 to TRBJ2-3; the D is unclear. The CDR3 has 12 residues. Trimming took 3 bases from V and 1 from J, leaving 2 bases between them. As DNA, the CDR3 is TGTGCCAGCAGTTTCGGCACAGATACGCAGTATTTT. It is translated as CASSFGTDTQYF.

This clonotype has a count of ten or more. The chain's CDR3 is CASSPIIRGSTNTGELFF. For the CDR3, the DNA is TGTGCCAGCAGTCCCATAATTCGCGGGAGTACGAACACCGGGGAGCTGTTTTTT. The chain recombines TRBV12-3 or TRBV12-4 with TRBJ2-2; 7 bases line up with TRBD2. V gave up 5 bases and J gave up 0 bases; unmatched junction bases: 12. The CDR3 consists of 18 residues.

This clonotype was seen many times. The genes are TRBV7-2 and TRBJ1-2; 7 nucleotides line up with TRBD1. In germline, CDR1 is SGHTA, CDR2 FQGNSA. After removal of 4 bases from V and 7 bases from J, the junction contained 18 bases not matched to a gene. The CDR3 loop spans 17 amino acids. This chain's CDR3 is CASSSGGGQNLYSGYTF. The CDR3 DNA follows: TGTGCCAGCAGCTCAGGGGGGGGACAGAACCTATACTCTGGCTACACCTTC.

This clonotype was picked up many times. The genes are TRBV29-1 and TRBJ2-7; tentatively, D is TRBD1 (6 bases). The V and J ends lost 4 bases and 3 bases respectively, with 13 bases between them. The CDR3 has 13 amino acids. The germline gives CDR1 SQVTM, CDR2 ANQGSEA. CDR3 sequence reads: CSVAPDRLYEQYF. The CDR3 coding sequence is TGCAGCGTTGCCCCCGACAGGCTCTACGAGCAGTACTTC.

This clonotype was seen many times. The chain joins TRBV12-3 or TRBV12-4 to TRBJ2-7; 9 nucleotides line up with TRBD1. Losses at the gene ends were 2 bases for V and 6 bases for J; bases not matched to a gene: 8. There are 15 residues in the CDR3. The CDR3 sequence is CASSLRDRDFGEQYF. The CDR3 coding sequence is TGTGCCAGCAGTTTACGGGACAGGGATTTTGGCGAGCAGTACTTC.

This clonotype was found many times. The rearrangement links TRBV5-1 to TRBJ2-5, with TRBD2 matching over 9 bases. The CDR3 is made up of 15 amino acids. CDR1 is SGHRS and CDR2 is YFSETQ in the germline V gene. The V segment lost 4 bases and the J segment 4 bases; nucleotides outside the gene matches: 8. Here the CDR3 DNA reads TGCGCCAGCAGCCGTCTAGCGGGGAGAGGAGAGACCCAGTACTTC. It encodes CASSRLAGRGETQYF.

This clonotype appeared many times. The genes are TRBV18 and TRBJ2-3, with TRBD2 matching over 9 bases. CDR3 length: 15 amino acids. The trim removed 6 bases at V and 2 bases at J, leaving 6 bases unmatched. Germline values: CDR1 KGHSH, CDR2 LQKENI. The CDR3 region is CASSGSSGDTDTQYF. The CDR3 DNA reads TGTGCCAGCTCTGGGTCTAGCGGGGACACAGATACGCAGTATTTT.

This sequence joins TRBV6-2 or TRBV6-3 and TRBJ2-7; 8 positions match TRBD2. Trimming removed 3 bases from V and 2 bases from J; junction bases left unmatched: 6. The CDR3 runs 15 residues. Germline lookup yields CDR1 MNHEY and CDR2 SVGEGT. The CDR3 reads CASSYEGGRTYEQYF. The DNA for the CDR3 is TGTGCCAGCAGTTATGAGGGCGGGAGGACCTACGAGCAGTACTTC.

This clonotype was seen many times. V is TRBV7-9 and J is TRBJ2-7, with D possibly matching TRBD2 (6 bases). The CDR3 runs 14 residues. Trimming left V 6 bases short and J 3 bases short, with 15 bases between. Per the germline V gene, CDR1 is SEHNR and CDR2 is FQNEAQ (reference sequence). CDR3 loop: CASRERAGSYEQYF. The CDR3 region has the DNA TGTGCCAGCAGAGAAAGGGCCGGGAGCTACGAGCAGTACTTC.

This clonotype has at least ten counts. The chain couples TRBV20-1 to TRBJ1-3, with 8 nucleotides matching TRBD1. The length of the CDR3 is 14 residues. V lost 2 bases to trimming and J lost 3 bases; unmatched junction nucleotides: 3. Germline CDR1 DFQATT, CDR2 SNEGSKA (reference sequence). CDR3 sequence: CSARQGAFGNTIYF. The CDR3, as DNA: TGCAGTGCTAGACAGGGGGCGTTTGGAAACACCATATATTTT.

This clonotype was seen more than once but under ten times. The chain carries TRBV21-1 and TRBJ2-5. TRBV21-1 is tagged as a pseudogene. The CDR3 runs 15 residues. The CDR3 DNA reads TGTGCCAGCATTCCCCACACAGATTCCCAAGAGACCCAGTACTTC. Encoded protein: CASIPHTDSQETQYF.

This clonotype qualifies as medium-sized (0.01 to 0.1%). The chain employs TRBV5-1 and TRBJ2-3; no clear D gene. In germline, CDR1 is SGHRS, CDR2 YFSETQ. This CDR3 has 14 residues. Trimming took off 1 base at V and 6 bases at J, with 12 bases between the two ends. The DNA for the CDR3 is TGCGCCAGCAGCTTGTTGGCGGCGCCGGATACGCAGTATTTT. Translation gives CASSLLAAPDTQYF.

This clonotype has a count of ten or more. The chain has TRBV15 and TRBJ2-1; TRBD2 matches at 13 bases. Trimming cost V 9 bases and J 8 bases; bases outside gene matches: 13. The germline V gene encodes CDR1 LNHNV and CDR2 YYDKDF (reference sequence). CDR3 size: 16 residues. DNA for the CDR3: TGTGCCACTCGGAGGGCCGGGACTAGCGGGATCTATGAGCAGTTCTTC. Amino acids: CATRRAGTSGIYEQFF.

There are many counts of this clonotype. This chain links TRBV5-1 with TRBJ1-1; D perhaps matches TRBD1 (5 bases). CDR1 and CDR2 from the germline V gene are SGHRS and YFSETQ. Trimming left V 0 bases short and J 5 bases short, with 11 bases between. This CDR3 has 14 amino acids. The chain's CDR3 is CASSLAGLGTEAFF. The CDR3 bases are TGCGCCAGCAGCTTGGCAGGGTTAGGGACTGAAGCTTTCTTT.